This T cell receptor beta chain was retrieved from a study of CD8 T cells in Susac syndrome. Germline V lookup: CDR1 DFQATT, CDR2 SNEGSKA (reference sequence). The ends lost 6 bases at V and 4 bases at J; junction bases unmatched: 11. This CDR3 comprises 15 residues. An amount of RNA that ranged from roughly 0.45 to 1 ug was reverse transcribed with random hexamers. TCRdb redid the calling of the immunoSEQ multiplex PCR reads with MiXCR, one entry per CDR3 protein. This sample has around 160,000 distinct CDR3 sequences, with around 94% found just once. The chain has TRBV20-1 and TRBJ2-1, with 8 bases matching TRBD2. The source material was CD4+ T cells from PBMCs. The source of this sequence is a human donor in good health. For the CDR3, the DNA is TGCAGTGCGACCACGGGACTAGAGGAGTACAATGAGCAGTTCTTC. It translates to CSATTGLEEYNEQFF.